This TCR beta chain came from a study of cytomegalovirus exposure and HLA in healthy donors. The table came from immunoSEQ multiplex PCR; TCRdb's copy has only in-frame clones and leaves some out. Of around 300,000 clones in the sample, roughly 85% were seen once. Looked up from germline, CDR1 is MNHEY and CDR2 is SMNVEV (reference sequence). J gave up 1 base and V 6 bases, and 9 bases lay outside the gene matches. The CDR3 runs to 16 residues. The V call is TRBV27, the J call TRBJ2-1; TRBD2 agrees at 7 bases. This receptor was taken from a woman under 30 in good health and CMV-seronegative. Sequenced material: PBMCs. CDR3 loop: CASSARGGSSYNEQFF. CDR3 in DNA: TGTGCCAGCAGCGCCCGAGGCGGGAGTTCCTACAATGAGCAGTTCTTC.